The source of this T cell receptor (beta chain) is a study of identical twins. Findings of the study overall: Abundant beta clonotypes from cord blood bore fewer insertions; memory repertoires lacked this pattern. Recombination models fit unrelated individuals' TCR alpha sharing but underestimated twins'. Zero-insertion analyses might be partly confounded by invariant T cells like MAIT and iNKT. Within twin pairs, the out-of-frame alpha sequences they shared showed excess low generation probability.

TCRdb re-analysed the 5' RACE reads in MiXCR, keeping a single row per CDR3 protein. The table records 1.5 million to 2 million distinct CDR3 sequences, under 35% of them present only once. Notes on this clonotype: Its matching antigen is unknown. This may be a read error: a much more frequent sequence differs by one nucleotide.

The CDR3 loop spans 14 amino acids. CDR1 LGHDT and CDR2 YNNKEL come from the germline V gene (reference sequence). Sequences were obtained from cord blood. The TCR was taken from a newborn girl in good health. The rearrangement uses TRBV3-1 and TRBJ1-2; a weak D match, TRBD1 (6 bases). In DNA, the CDR3 is TGTGCCAGCAGCCGCCGGGACATCCCAAATGGCTACATCTTC. Protein product: CASSRRDIPNGYIF.